This T cell receptor (beta chain) appears in the sequencing data of a study of a mutant IDH1 vaccine in newly diagnosed glioma. Study-level information: Antecedent treatment encompassed radiotherapy, temozolomide, or their combination; the majority received both.

Time point in this sample: baseline, week 1 (first vaccination visit). The treatment here: pre-vaccination baseline after standard-of-care therapy. V shed 5 bases, J shed 11 bases, and the junction held 11 bases outside the gene matches. Germline lookup yields CDR1 GTSNPN and CDR2 SVGIG (reference sequence). This CDR3 is 13 amino acids long. Clones were sequenced by immunoSEQ multiplex PCR, and TCRdb holds only the in-frame ones, with some missing. In the table there are about 69,000 clones, roughly 85% of which are singletons. This sequence was found in a man aged 30 to 39 with glioma. The input for sequencing was PBMCs, taken from a glioma patient treated with radiotherapy, temozolomide or both. The chain carries TRBV30 and TRBJ1-1; 10 bases are shared with TRBD1. CDR3 sequence: CAWDRTGGAGAFF. CDR3 nucleotides: TGTGCCTGGGATAGGACAGGGGGTGCGGGTGCTTTCTTT. Looking up the rest from reference TRBV30 and TRBJ1-1 gives the full variable domain: SQTIHQWPATLVQPVGSPLSLECTVEGTSNPNLYWYRQAAGRGLQLLFYSVGIGQISSEVPQNLSASRPQDRQFILSSKKLLLSDSGFYLCAWDRTGGAGAFFGQGTRLTVV.